This note documents a single TCR beta chain sequence. This clone was recorded a few times. No cognate antigen has been identified for it. Within one base of it there is no much larger clone, and no base qualities were kept. The data were taken from a study of blood T cell repertoires in COVID-19 (dated by TCRdb to between 2020 and 2021). About the investigation overall: Samples covering the acute and convalescent phases of COVID-19 were provided by collaborators in the United States, Italy and Spain. Deeply sampled blood TCRbeta repertoires from subjects exposed to, actively infected with, or recovered from COVID-19 were included in the dataset. Where available, HLA class I and class II types were obtained from metadata supplied by the sample provider rather than from assay-based typing. Sample metadata almost always included a de-identified subject ID, COVID-19 status, age in years and sex. Samples came from the ongoing ImmuneRACE study (first 160 participants) plus 1,254 subjects from 6 global collaborators. The prospective study material was composed of cDNA or gDNA derived from T cells, B-cell-depleted T cells, or PBMCs. A freely available public database, intended as a resource for researchers studying the immune response to SARS-CoV-2, is where the repertoires were released.

Collaborating institutions collected whole blood in K2EDTA tubes following their own protocols. For TCRbeta analysis, collaborators shipped samples in one of three forms: frozen whole blood, isolated PBMCs, or DNA extracted from either of those sample types. The CDR3 runs 13 residues from the cysteine to the phenylalanine. Only CDR3 DNA remains: 39 bases, in frame from the first base. Trimming removed 4 bases from V and 14 bases from J, leaving 20 bases between the germline ends. The germline V gene (reference sequence) specifies SGHNT as CDR1 and YYREEE as CDR2. The immunoSEQ Assay, a bias-controlled multiplex PCR, was used to amplify TCRbeta CDR3 regions from genomic DNA. On the study's bioinformatics: Nucleated cell counts per sample were estimated from amplification of reference gene primers within the assay. To quantify the absolute abundance of each unique TCRbeta CDR3 rearrangement, sequence reads were collapsed and filtered. For each sample, productive Simpson clonality was calculated as the square root of Simpson's diversity index across productive rearrangements. TCRdb retrieved this table from immuneACCESS and kept in-frame rearrangements only. Not all clones are present; in checked studies, unresolved V genes account for under half, and no reason is known for the remainder. D and trimming were read from the DNA, whereas the V and J calls and clone size are those reported in that table. This sample is represented by approximately 150,000 clones; about 88% of them were singletons. About 2.6% of the sample is in the top ten clones.

Points the paper makes about the study in general: The amount of clinical and demographic metadata varied by source and participant and was provided uncurated.

The rearranged segments are TRBV5-4 and TRBJ2-3; the D gene assignment is ambiguous. The sequenced sample consisted of peripheral blood. The sequence came from a human donor with acute or convalescent COVID-19. The donor label of this sample is uncertain. The bases read TGTGCCAGCAGCCCTCCCTCCGGTGCTGTGCGGTATTTT. Its translation is CASSPPSGAVRYF.